This TCR beta chain came from a study of blood T cells in healthy people across ages. V dropped 5 bases and J dropped 3 bases, with 7 bases sitting between them. Germline loops: CDR1 SGHDN, CDR2 FVKESK. The CDR3 has 13 residues. The use of a sample-barcoded 5' primer and a J-beta primer mix characterized a second PCR of about 7 to 12 cycles. A template-switch adaptor with 12 random nucleotides tagged each cDNA molecule. TCRdb analysed the 5' RACE reads with MiXCR anew, one entry per CDR3 protein. The sample has approximately 760,000 distinct CDR3 sequences, roughly 25% seen once; the top ten hold just under 9.5%. Study-wide results and limits: With naive T cell percentage, TCR beta diversity showed a strong correlation.

A note on this clonotype: What it binds is unknown.

This sample also belongs to another study, concerning T cells of mothers and their children.

The material sequenced was blood. The rearrangement links TRBV14 to TRBJ2-2; D is uncertain. The clonotype originates from a boy aged 5-17 years in good health. CDR3 nucleotide sequence: TGTGCCAGCAGCGGACCTCACACCGGGGAGCTGTTTTTT. Translation: CASSGPHTGELFF.